This T cell receptor (beta chain) was identified in a study of blood T cells in healthy people across ages. Study observations and caveats: Donors of long life had a larger count of naive CD4+ cells and greater diversity than aged donors.

It was with a sample-barcoded 5' primer and a J-beta primer mix that a second PCR of roughly 6 to 11 cycles was run. Each CDR3 protein is one row after TCRdb ran MiXCR on the 5' RACE reads. The sample includes 780,000 or so distinct CDR3 sequences, approximately 53% of them seen just once. The CDR3 sequence is 13 residues long. Trimming pared 2 bases from V and 2 bases from J, leaving 3 bases between. Germline CDR1 reads KGHDR; CDR2 reads SFDVKD. On this clonotype itself: Antigen: not known.

The sequencing input was blood. The receptor comes from a man in his forties in good health. The rearrangement uses TRBV24-1 and TRBJ2-1; D unclear. The CDR3 spells CATSDSTYNEQFF. Here the CDR3 DNA reads TGTGCCACCAGTGATTCTACCTACAATGAGCAGTTCTTC.